The 4 T cell receptor beta chains in this list originate from one sample, sequenced in a study of radiation and T cells in renal cell carcinoma. The method was immunoSEQ multiplex PCR; TCRdb's version includes in-frame clones alone and lacks a portion of them. The sample consists of about 18,000 clones, 45% to 70% of them appearing once. The treatment was: 15 Gy SBRT to primary tumor, nephrectomy 4 weeks later. This material consisted of tumor tissue, taken from a patient whose treatment included radiotherapy and nephrectomy. The receptors were sampled from a man in his fifties or sixties with renal cell carcinoma.

This chain joins TRBV18 and TRBJ1-1, with D hard to call. The germline V and J ends were trimmed by 0 bases and 1 base, with 3 bases remaining between them. The CDR3 runs to 13 residues. From germline, CDR1 is KGHSH and CDR2 LQKENI. The CDR3 region is CASSPPGNTEAFF. The CDR3 region has the DNA TGTGCCAGCTCACCACCAGGGAACACTGAAGCTTTCTTT.

V usage is TRBV13 and J usage is TRBJ1-1; perhaps TRBD1 as D (6 bases). This CDR3 is built from 13 residues. From germline, CDR1 is PRHDT and CDR2 FYEKMQ (reference sequence). With 0 bases removed from V and 6 bases from J, the gap between germline ends came to 8 bases. The CDR3 bases are TGTGCCAGCAGCTTAGGCCAGGGGTCTGAAGCTTTCTTT. It encodes CASSLGQGSEAFF.

The V call is TRBV5-1, the J call TRBJ1-1; no firm D call. Trimming took 4 bases from V and 8 from J, leaving 9 bases between them. This CDR3 region has 11 residues. Germline CDR1 reads SGHRS; CDR2 reads YFSETQ. CDR3 residues: CASSAATEAFF. The DNA of the CDR3 is TGCGCCAGCAGCGCTGCAACAGAAGCTTTCTTT.

This clone was seen ten or more times. The rearrangement links TRBV2 to TRBJ1-1, with D unclear. The CDR3 contains 13 residues. V dropped 4 bases and J dropped 4 bases, with 10 bases sitting between them. The V gene's germline CDR1 is SNHLY and CDR2 FYNNEI. This chain's CDR3 is CASSGGDGTEAFF. Here the CDR3 DNA reads TGTGCCAGCAGTGGGGGTGATGGCACTGAAGCTTTCTTT.